The 18 T cell receptor beta chains in this list originate from one sample, sequenced in a study of T cells in tumors after PD-1 blockade. Produced via immunoSEQ multiplex PCR; TCRdb's table is partial and in-frame only. This table holds fewer than 15,000 clones, around 80% found once. Sample: PBMCs, taken after anti-PD-1 treatment. The receptor set was obtained from a human donor with basal cell carcinoma.

This clone came up a few times. V gene TRBV2 combines with J gene TRBJ1-5; D not resolved. CDR1 is SNHLY and CDR2 is FYNNEI in the germline V gene. This CDR3 has 15 residues. V dropped 3 bases and J dropped 3 bases, with 12 bases sitting between them. The CDR3 sequence is CASSEVLFNNQPQHF. The CDR3 DNA is TGTGCCAGCAGTGAGGTGCTATTTAACAATCAGCCCCAGCATTTT.

The rearrangement joins TRBV19 to TRBJ2-1, with 8 bases fitting TRBD1. Germline V gives CDR1 LNHDA, CDR2 SQIVND (reference sequence). The CDR3 is made up of 13 amino acids. J gave up 6 bases and V 6 bases, and 4 bases lay outside the gene matches. The CDR3 DNA sequence: TGTGCCAGTAGCACCGGACAGGGCAATGAGCAGTTCTTC. Protein: CASSTGQGNEQFF.

This clone was seen more than once but under ten times. The chain carries TRBV19 and TRBJ1-2; a weak D match, TRBD1 (5 bases). Trimming removed 7 bases at V and 4 bases at J, with 16 bases between. The germline V gene encodes CDR1 LNHDA and CDR2 SQIVND (reference sequence). The CDR3 is 14 amino acids. CDR3 residues: CASTAGRRVYGYTF. The DNA for the CDR3 is TGTGCCAGTACCGCGGGGCGGAGGGTCTATGGCTACACCTTC.

This rearrangement joins TRBV2 to TRBJ2-1; weak D call: TRBD2 (6 bases). Germline values: CDR1 SNHLY, CDR2 FYNNEI. There are 19 residues in the CDR3. The ends were cut back, 5 bases at V and 0 bases at J, with 23 bases in the middle. This CDR3 is CASSYGWARAGSSYNEQFF. CDR3 coding DNA: TGTGCCAGCAGTTACGGGTGGGCGCGGGCGGGGAGCTCCTACAATGAGCAGTTCTTC.

The rearrangement links TRBV7-8 to TRBJ2-4; maybe TRBD2 (7 bases). The length of the CDR3 is 15 residues. CDR1 SGHVS and CDR2 FQNEAQ come from the germline V gene. The V end was cut by 5 bases, the J end by 6 bases, with 17 bases between. The CDR3 sequence is CASSRDGGAGNIQYF. CDR3 nucleotide sequence: TGTGCCAGCAGCCGAGATGGGGGGGCGGGAAACATTCAGTACTTC.

This sequence joins TRBV6-5 and TRBJ2-5; a possible D gene is TRBD2 (7 bases). The CDR3 totals 16 residues. V shed 2 bases and J shed 5 bases, with 18 bases lying between them. From germline, CDR1 is MNHEY and CDR2 SVGAGI. The CDR3 region has the DNA TGTGCCAGCAGTTACGGGGGCGGGGGCTACGCGGAGACCCAGTACTTC. Protein sequence: CASSYGGGGYAETQYF.

The chain has TRBV7-2 and TRBJ1-2; maybe TRBD1 (5 bases). Per the germline V gene, CDR1 is SGHTA and CDR2 is FQGNSA. Trimming stripped 1 base from V and 4 bases from J, with 13 bases between. The CDR3 covers 15 residues. The DNA of the CDR3 is TGTGCCAGCAGCTTAGATCTGGGGGGATTCTATGGCTACACCTTC. It specifies CASSLDLGGFYGYTF.

The rearrangement joins TRBV23-1 to TRBJ2-2; no definite D call. TRBV23-1 is sorted into the ORF group, with uncertain function. CDR3 length: 8 amino acids. CDR3 in amino acids: CSAGELFF. In DNA, the CDR3 is TGCTCCGCCGGGGAGCTGTTTTTT.

The chain is built from TRBV4-2 and TRBJ1-2; 10 bases match TRBD1. The CDR3 loop spans 17 amino acids. V lost 0 bases to trimming and J lost 3 bases; unmatched junction nucleotides: 7. Germline CDR1 and CDR2: LGHNA and YNFKEQ. CDR3 protein: CASSQDRDRGPYYGYTF. For the CDR3, the DNA is TGTGCCAGCAGCCAAGATCGGGACAGGGGCCCATACTATGGCTACACCTTC.

This clone was observed once. The chain employs TRBV2 and TRBJ1-5, with D uncertain. Germline V gives CDR1 SNHLY, CDR2 FYNNEI. V was cut by 7 bases and J by 5 bases, with 12 bases left in between. The CDR3 runs to 13 residues. The CDR3 sequence: CASNPFRDQPQHF. In nucleotides, the CDR3 is TGTGCCAGCAATCCATTTAGGGATCAGCCCCAGCATTTT.

The chain joins TRBV5-1 to TRBJ2-5; 7 bases line up with TRBD2. The CDR3 has 14 residues. Germline trimming cut 5 bases from V and 5 bases from J; bases unmatched to any gene: 9. Germline CDR1 SGHRS, CDR2 YFSETQ. CDR3 in amino acids: CASSYGEGRETQYF. DNA for the CDR3: TGCGCCAGCAGTTACGGGGAGGGGAGGGAGACCCAGTACTTC.

The chain carries TRBV5-4 and TRBJ1-1, with D perhaps TRBD1 (6 bases). V lost 2 bases and J lost 3, with 14 bases in between. This CDR3 is 15 amino acids long. Per germline, CDR1 SGHNT and CDR2 YYREEE (reference sequence). CDR3 in DNA: TGTGCCAGCAGCTTATGGCTCCACAGGGACACTGAAGCTTTCTTT. Amino acids: CASSLWLHRDTEAFF.

The chain recombines TRBV5-1 with TRBJ2-5; D unclear. Per the germline V gene, CDR1 is SGHRS and CDR2 is YFSETQ. Trimming removed 4 bases at V and 3 bases at J, with 4 bases between. The CDR3 is made up of 11 amino acids. The CDR3 coding sequence is TGCGCCAGCAGCCTTAAAGAGACCCAGTACTTC. As protein: CASSLKETQYF.

The table lists this clone with a few counts. Relative to the germline gene, one junction end is altered; a read error may explain this. Other DNA sequences in the sample encode the same CDR3. The genes are TRBV2 and TRBJ2-1; TRBD2 matches at 8 bases. The V gene's germline CDR1 is SNHLY and CDR2 FYNNEI. The CDR3 consists of 19 residues. CDR3 sequence: CATSDGGAGAGSSYNEQFF. The CDR3 nucleotides read TGTGCCACCAGTGACGGGGGGGCGGGGGCGGGGAGCTCCTACAATGAGCAGTTCTTC.

This clone was counted a single time. The rearrangement joins TRBV29-1 to TRBJ2-3; 8 bases map to TRBD1. The length of the CDR3 is 13 residues. The J segment lost 0 bases and the V segment lost 4 bases, leaving 0 bases of the junction unmatched. Germline CDR1 reads SQVTM; CDR2 reads ANQGSEA. CDR3 DNA: TGCAGCGTTGGGACAGGGAGCACAGATACGCAGTATTTT. As protein: CSVGTGSTDTQYF.

The rearrangement links TRBV3-1 (or the pseudogene TRBV3-2) to TRBJ2-7; 10 bases are shared with TRBD2. This CDR3 contains 16 residues. The V and J ends lost 3 bases and 2 bases, in that order; junction bases with no gene match: 7. The germline V gene has CDR1 LGHDT and CDR2 YNNKEL (reference sequence). DNA of the CDR3: TGTGCCAGCAGCCAGGGCGCTAGCGGGAGCCCCTACGAGCAGTACTTC. It encodes CASSQGASGSPYEQYF.

The gene calls are TRBV28 and TRBJ2-7; tentatively, D is TRBD2 (5 bases). The V gene's germline CDR1 is MDHEN and CDR2 SYDVKM. V lost 6 bases, J lost 7 bases, and 16 bases lay in between. CDR3 length: 13 amino acids. CDR3 nucleotides: TGTGCCAGCAGCCAACCCAGTTGGAGGGAGCAGTACTTC. It translates to CASSQPSWREQYF.

This clone was counted a single time. The chain uses TRBV14 and TRBJ1-1, with 9 bases matching TRBD1. The ends lost 4 bases at V and 0 bases at J; junction bases unmatched: 6. From germline, CDR1 is SGHDN and CDR2 FVKESK. CDR3 size: 16 residues. CDR3 sequence: CASSPYRGQMNTEAFF. The CDR3 coding sequence is TGTGCCAGCAGCCCCTACAGGGGGCAGATGAACACTGAAGCTTTCTTT.